This record looks at one T cell receptor (beta chain) sequence and its context. Its matching antigen is unknown. The sample's treatment: roughly ten-day PBMC culture with coronavirus spike peptide pools or control peptides (ViraFEST assay). Positive PCR dates ranged from March to December 2020; these dates predated US Alpha, Beta and Delta variants. Sequenced with the Oncomine TCR Beta short-read assay was DNA taken from cultured CD4+ T cells. TCRdb called the PCR reads again in MiXCR, with one record for every CDR3 protein. The sample shows thousands of distinct CDR3 sequences, approximately 40% of them seen only once. The sample comes from a study of vaccination and CD4 T cells after COVID-19. About the research overall: Each participant underwent a two-dose regimen of either the BNT162b2 or the mRNA-1273 vaccine. Regarding the study as a whole: Apart from involving relatively few convalescent patients, the work omitted early post-infection timepoints.

The CDR3 has 12 amino acids. Germline V gene sequence: CDR1 MDHEN, CDR2 SYDVKM. V lost 3 bases and J lost 5, with 7 bases in between. The receptor's source is a human donor who had recovered from COVID-19. V is TRBV28 and J is TRBJ1-2; the D is unclear. The sequencing input was CD4+ T cells from blood, cultured in vitro. The CDR3 coding sequence is TGTGCCAGCAGTTTTGGGGTTTATGGCTACACCTTC. Protein sequence: CASSFGVYGYTF.